This T cell receptor (beta chain) was observed in a study of CD8 T cells in Susac syndrome. Reverse transcription of roughly 0.45 to 1 ug RNA used random hexamers. The CDR3 of TCR beta was amplified by immunoSEQ multiplex PCR across 54 Vbeta and 13 Jbeta. TCRdb fed the immunoSEQ multiplex PCR reads into MiXCR, producing one record per CDR3 protein. The data hold 250,000 to 300,000 distinct CDR3 sequences, with approximately 90% observed a single time. Germline values: CDR1 SEHNR, CDR2 FQNEAQ (reference sequence). This CDR3 comprises 18 residues. J was trimmed by 5 bases and V by 4 bases; bases with no gene match: 13. Sequencing of TCR beta drew on CD8+ and CD4+ T cells from blood. TEMRA cells were FACS-enriched and CD8+ and CD4+ T cells negatively isolated.

The specimen sequenced was CD8+ T cells from PBMCs. The rearrangement joins TRBV7-9 to TRBJ2-1, with 11 nucleotides matching TRBD2. This clonotype was sampled from a human donor with multiple sclerosis. CDR3 region: CASSSLDLLAGVHNEQFF. CDR3 DNA: TGTGCCAGCAGCTCCCTAGACCTACTAGCGGGAGTTCACAATGAGCAGTTCTTC.